The 2 T cell receptor beta chains given below trace back to one sample, sequenced in a study of blood T cell repertoires in COVID-19. Profiled with immunoSEQ multiplex PCR; TCRdb holds only in-frame clones, not every one. The sample shows hundreds of thousands of clones, roughly 76% of them seen only once. Source material: peripheral blood. The receptors were gathered from a woman older than 75 with COVID-19, enrolled during active disease.

The table lists this clone with a few counts. The chain combines TRBV5-1 with TRBJ2-7; D remains unclear. Trimming took 0 bases from V and 3 from J, leaving 10 bases between them. CDR1 is SGHRS and CDR2 is YFSETQ in the germline V gene. The CDR3 length is 14 residues. The CDR3 DNA follows: TGCGCCAGCAGCTTGGGGCAGGCGCACTACGAGCAGTACTTC. The encoded protein is CASSLGQAHYEQYF.

This chain joins TRBV19 and TRBJ2-3, with 8 bases identical to TRBD2. The germline V gene has CDR1 LNHDA and CDR2 SQIVND (reference sequence). V gave up 6 bases and J gave up 1 base; unmatched junction bases: 9. The CDR3 extends over 16 amino acids. CDR3 sequence: CASSPTIGGGTDTQYF. CDR3 nucleotides: TGTGCCAGTAGCCCTACGATCGGGGGGGGCACAGATACGCAGTATTTT.